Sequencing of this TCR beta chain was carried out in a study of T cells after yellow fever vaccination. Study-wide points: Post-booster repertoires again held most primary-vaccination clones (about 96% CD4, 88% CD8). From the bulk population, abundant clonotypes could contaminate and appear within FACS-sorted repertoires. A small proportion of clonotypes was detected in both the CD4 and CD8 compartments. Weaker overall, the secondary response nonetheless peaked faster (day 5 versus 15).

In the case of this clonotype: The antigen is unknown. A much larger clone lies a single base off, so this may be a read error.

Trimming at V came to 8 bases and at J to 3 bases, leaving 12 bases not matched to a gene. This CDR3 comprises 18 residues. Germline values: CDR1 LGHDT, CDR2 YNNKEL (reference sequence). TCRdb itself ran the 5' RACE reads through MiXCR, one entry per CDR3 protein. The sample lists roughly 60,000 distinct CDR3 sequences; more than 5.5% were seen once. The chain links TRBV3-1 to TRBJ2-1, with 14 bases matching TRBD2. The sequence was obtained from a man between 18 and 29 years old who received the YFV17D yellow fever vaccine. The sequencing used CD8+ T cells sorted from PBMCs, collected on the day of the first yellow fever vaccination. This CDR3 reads CASCPQTSGGAGYNEQFF. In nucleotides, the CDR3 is TGTGCCAGCTGCCCCCAGACTAGCGGGGGGGCCGGCTACAATGAGCAGTTCTTC.